The 24 T cell receptor beta chains given below trace back to one sample, sequenced in a study of post-analysis software for immune sequencing data. Notes on the study in general: Among four to six TRBV segments more frequent in patients than controls were TRBV5-6, TRBV5-1 and TRBV20-1.

Unique molecular identifiers tagged the TCR beta cDNA libraries. Each CDR3 protein is one row after TCRdb ran MiXCR on the PCR reads. This table has fewer than 600,000 distinct CDR3 sequences, around 40% appearing once. No cognate antigen is known for these TCRs. Material for sequencing was blood. These receptors came from a girl aged 10 to 17 with multiple sclerosis.

This chain links TRBV20-1 with TRBJ1-1; D call uncertain. Germline V CDR1 and CDR2: DFQATT, SNEGSKA (reference sequence). The CDR3 loop spans 14 amino acids. Trimming stripped 7 bases from V and 3 bases from J, with 18 bases between. Here the CDR3 reads CSVATRLLDTEAFF. CDR3 bases: TGCAGTGTCGCGACTCGGTTATTGGACACTGAAGCTTTCTTT.

This clonotype was seen only a few times. CDR3 sequence (DNA): TGTGCCAGCAGTCTCAGGGGGCGAGGACAGCCCCAGCATTTT. Amino acids: CASSLRGRGQPQHF. The chain is built from TRBV6-5 and TRBJ1-5; the match to TRBD1 covers 8 bases. The germline V gene encodes CDR1 MNHEY and CDR2 SVGAGI. V lost 5 bases to trimming and J lost 7 bases; unmatched junction nucleotides: 7. The CDR3 spans 14 residues.

This clonotype was detected a few times. The CDR3: CASSLSRAGYTF. CDR3 coding DNA: TGTGCCAGCAGCTTAAGCAGGGCTGGCTACACCTTC. V usage is TRBV5-6 and J usage is TRBJ1-2; a possible D gene is TRBD1 (5 bases). Trimming took off 2 bases at V and 7 bases at J, with 9 bases between the two ends. Germline CDR1 and CDR2: SGHDT and YYEEEE. The CDR3 has 12 residues.

This clonotype was detected only a few times. This chain links TRBV29-1 with TRBJ1-2; tentatively, D is TRBD1 (5 bases). CDR3 length equals 13 residues. Trimming shortened V by 0 bases and J by 5 bases, and 10 bases separated the two germline ends. Germline V gives CDR1 SQVTM, CDR2 ANQGSEA. This chain's CDR3 is CSVEEGGVYGYTF. The CDR3 DNA is TGCAGCGTTGAAGAGGGGGGGGTGTATGGCTACACCTTC.

The chain employs TRBV4-3 and TRBJ2-1; 9 bases match TRBD2. Germline V gives CDR1 LGHNA, CDR2 YSLEER. J gave up 4 bases and V 2 bases, and 12 bases lay outside the gene matches. CDR3 length equals 18 residues. The CDR3 loop is CASSQLQSSGRGYNEQFF. CDR3 coding DNA: TGCGCCAGCAGCCAACTTCAAAGTAGCGGGAGAGGTTACAATGAGCAGTTCTTC.

This clonotype was seen more than once but under ten times. V and J are TRBV7-8 and TRBJ1-1; D may be TRBD1 (5 bases). Per germline, CDR1 SGHVS and CDR2 FQNEAQ. This CDR3 spans 14 amino acids. V was trimmed by 2 bases and J by 6 bases, leaving 13 bases between them. CDR3 DNA sequence: TGTGCCAGCAGCTTAATCGGCAGGGTCTCTGAAGCTTTCTTT. Its protein is CASSLIGRVSEAFF.

This clonotype was picked up a small number of times. The J gene is TRBJ2-1, the V gene TRBV28, with a possible D match to TRBD2 (6 bases). The CDR3 covers 14 residues. In germline, CDR1 is MDHEN, CDR2 SYDVKM. V lost 7 bases to trimming and J lost 2 bases, with 12 bases between them. CDR3 region: CASNEGGPYNEQFF. The CDR3 region has the DNA TGTGCCAGCAATGAGGGAGGACCCTACAATGAGCAGTTCTTC.

The chain uses TRBV7-9 and TRBJ2-7; 10 positions match TRBD1. Trimming at V came to 5 bases and at J to 5 bases, leaving 9 bases not matched to a gene. Germline V gene lookup returns CDR1 SEHNR and CDR2 FQNEAQ (reference sequence). This CDR3 contains 15 residues. The CDR3 here is CASSPRTGGINEQYF. The CDR3 bases are TGTGCCAGCAGCCCAAGGACAGGGGGAATCAACGAGCAGTACTTC.

V usage is TRBV28 and J usage is TRBJ2-1; D gene unclear. The V end was cut by 10 bases, the J end by 2 bases, with 15 bases between. This CDR3 spans 14 amino acids. The germline V gene encodes CDR1 MDHEN and CDR2 SYDVKM. The CDR3 DNA sequence: TGTGCCACCCAGTCGCTGCCTCCCTACAATGAGCAGTTCTTC. It yields the protein CATQSLPPYNEQFF.

This clonotype showed up just a few times. CDR3 in amino acids: CASTRQIYNEQFF. CDR3 DNA sequence: TGTGCCAGCACCCGACAGATCTACAATGAGCAGTTCTTC. The V call is TRBV7-9, the J call TRBJ2-1; D perhaps matches TRBD1 (5 bases). This CDR3 region has 13 residues. The germline gives CDR1 SEHNR, CDR2 FQNEAQ (reference sequence). The V gene lost 7 bases and the J gene lost 3 bases, with 10 bases spanning the gap.

The V and J genes are TRBV12-3 or TRBV12-4 and TRBJ2-7; either TRBD1 or TRBD2 may fit D (6 bases each). The CDR3 consists of 14 residues. V shed 7 bases and J shed 3 bases, with 16 bases lying between them. CDR3 region: CASTLEGHIYEQYF. The CDR3 region has the DNA TGTGCCAGCACATTGGAGGGACATATCTACGAGCAGTACTTC.

This clonotype was seen a handful of times. This chain uses TRBV28 with TRBJ2-1; no clear D gene. The CDR3 length is 18 residues. V lost 1 base, J lost 4 bases, and 20 bases lay in between. In germline, CDR1 is MDHEN, CDR2 SYDVKM. CDR3 sequence reads: CASSLSVRWLLLYNEQFF. The CDR3, as DNA: TGTGCCAGCAGTTTATCCGTCCGGTGGCTTCTTCTTTACAATGAGCAGTTCTTC.

V is TRBV20-1 and J is TRBJ2-7; TRBD2 matches 13 bases. The ends lost 5 bases at V and 3 bases at J; junction bases unmatched: 4. The CDR3 is 14 amino acids. Germline V CDR1 and CDR2: DFQATT, SNEGSKA (reference sequence). The CDR3, as DNA: TGCAGTGCTCCCGGGACTAGCGGGAACTACGAGCAGTACTTC. Protein sequence: CSAPGTSGNYEQYF.

For the CDR3, the DNA is TGCGCCAGCAGCCCGACGGGCAGACCGAACACTGAAGCTTTCTTT. Protein sequence: CASSPTGRPNTEAFF. The rearrangement joins TRBV5-1 to TRBJ1-1; no clear D. The CDR3 spans 15 residues. V was trimmed by 4 bases and J by 1 base, leaving 14 bases between them. Germline lookup yields CDR1 SGHRS and CDR2 YFSETQ.

This chain connects TRBV10-3 to TRBJ2-5; 9 nucleotides agree with TRBD1. This CDR3 is built from 15 residues. Trimming took 8 bases from V and 5 from J; bases not matched to a gene: 12. The germline V gene encodes CDR1 ENHRY and CDR2 SYGVKD. The CDR3 DNA is TGTGCCATCTCCCAGGGACAGGGCCGTTGGGAGACCCAGTACTTC. It translates to CAISQGQGRWETQYF.

V and J are TRBV3-1 and TRBJ2-3; a weak D match, TRBD2 (6 bases). This CDR3 contains 16 residues. Germline CDR1 is LGHDT and CDR2 is YNNKEL (reference sequence). V lost 4 bases to trimming and J lost 2 bases, with 16 bases between them. DNA of the CDR3: TGTGCCAGCAGCCGCCGTGGAGGGGCGGCCACAGATACGCAGTATTTT. Its protein product is CASSRRGGAATDTQYF.

The rearrangement uses TRBV29-1 and TRBJ1-1; tentative D call: TRBD1 (6 bases). V lost 7 bases and J 3 bases, leaving 15 bases between the germline ends. The CDR3 has 13 residues. The V gene's germline CDR1 is SQVTM and CDR2 ANQGSEA. The CDR3, as DNA: TGCAGCGCGCTGGGGGGGCAGGACACTGAAGCTTTCTTT. Amino acid sequence: CSALGGQDTEAFF.

This chain links TRBV7-9 with TRBJ2-3; 10 positions match TRBD2. V gave up 5 bases and J gave up 2 bases; unmatched junction bases: 4. The CDR3 is made up of 15 amino acids. Germline assignment: CDR1 SEHNR and CDR2 FQNEAQ (reference sequence). The CDR3 loop reads CASSQTSGNTDTQYF. CDR3 sequence (DNA): TGTGCCAGCAGCCAAACTAGCGGGAACACAGATACGCAGTATTTT.

The rearrangement uses TRBV9 and TRBJ2-7; 7 bases line up with TRBD2. V lost 4 bases, J lost 7 bases, and 17 bases stayed unmatched. This CDR3 has 16 residues. Germline-derived CDR1 and CDR2 are SGDLS and YYNGEE. The CDR3 protein is CASSKTSDSALGEQYF. The CDR3 DNA follows: TGTGCCAGCAGCAAAACTAGCGACAGTGCCTTGGGGGAGCAGTACTTC.

CDR3 DNA: TGCAGCGTCATAGGAGGAGCTAATGAAAAACTGTTTTTT. Residues: CSVIGGANEKLFF. The V call is TRBV29-1, the J call TRBJ1-4; unclear D gene. There are 13 residues in the CDR3. V lost 6 bases and J 3 bases, leaving 11 bases between the germline ends. Germline V CDR1 and CDR2: SQVTM, ANQGSEA.

J is TRBJ2-1 and V is TRBV3-1; the D gene is possibly TRBD2 (6 bases). This CDR3 spans 16 amino acids. Germline V gene lookup returns CDR1 LGHDT and CDR2 YNNKEL (reference sequence). The V gene lost 1 base and the J gene lost 7 bases, with 17 bases spanning the gap. CDR3 sequence: CASSQGASGLGNEQFF. The CDR3 nucleotides are TGTGCCAGCAGCCAAGGGGCGAGCGGGCTGGGTAATGAGCAGTTCTTC.

This clonotype was counted a few times. The rearrangement joins TRBV5-4 to TRBJ2-7; perhaps TRBD2 as D (6 bases). The CDR3 covers 14 residues. V dropped 5 bases and J dropped 5 bases, with 17 bases sitting between them. Germline V gives CDR1 SGHNT, CDR2 YYREEE (reference sequence). Here the CDR3 reads CASREEGPRDEQYF. The CDR3 DNA follows: TGTGCCAGCAGAGAGGAGGGCCCTAGGGACGAGCAGTACTTC. The full variable domain, rest sourced from reference TRBV5-4 and TRBJ2-7, is ETGVTQSPTHLIKTRGQQVTLRCSSQSGHNTVSWYQQALGQGPQFIFQYYREEENGRGNFPPRFSGLQFPNYSSELNVNALELDDSALYLCASREEGPRDEQYFGPGTRLTVT.

CDR3 sequence (DNA): TGTGCCAGCAGCAAAGGGCACGGGGTCACAGATACGCAGTATTTT. This encodes CASSKGHGVTDTQYF. The chain links TRBV21-1 to TRBJ2-3. TRBV21-1 is a pseudogene. This CDR3 spans 15 amino acids.

There are a few counts of this clonotype. The rearrangement uses TRBV7-9 and TRBJ2-7; 9 bases map to TRBD1. The length of the CDR3 is 14 residues. V shed 3 bases, J shed 6 bases, and the junction held 6 bases outside the gene matches. Looked up from germline, CDR1 is SEHNR and CDR2 is FQNEAQ (reference sequence). The DNA for the CDR3 is TGTGCCAGCAGCTTGGTACAGGGGGCGGCCGAGCAGTACTTC. Translation gives CASSLVQGAAEQYF.